This TCR beta chain is from a study of OX40 agonist ivuxolimab in advanced cancers. Study at large: Dose-escalation subjects each had hepatocellular carcinoma, melanoma, renal cell or head and neck cancer. The study's findings and limits: There was clonal expansion of CD4+ and CD8+ blood T cells by week 6 at 0.1 to 3.0 mg/kg. Antigen targets of the expanded peripheral T cells went undetermined.

The ends were cut back, 0 bases at V and 3 bases at J, with 12 bases in the middle. Germline CDR1 reads MNHEY; CDR2 reads SVGAGI. CDR3 length: 16 residues. Worth noting for this clone: The target antigen is unknown.

The method was immunoSEQ multiplex PCR; TCRdb's version includes in-frame clones alone and lacks a portion of them. The sample lists approximately 68,000 clones, about 86% occurring once. The chain carries TRBV6-5 and TRBJ2-1, with a possible D match to TRBD1 (5 bases). Sequences were derived from CD4+ or CD8+ T cells sorted from blood, sampled in a trial of the OX40 agonist ivuxolimab. This TCR was sampled from an adult with an advanced solid tumor such as melanoma, head and neck, liver or kidney cancer. The CDR3 coding sequence is TGTGCCAGCAGTTACTCGCAGGGCGGCCTCTACAATGAGCAGTTCTTC. Translation: CASSYSQGGLYNEQFF.